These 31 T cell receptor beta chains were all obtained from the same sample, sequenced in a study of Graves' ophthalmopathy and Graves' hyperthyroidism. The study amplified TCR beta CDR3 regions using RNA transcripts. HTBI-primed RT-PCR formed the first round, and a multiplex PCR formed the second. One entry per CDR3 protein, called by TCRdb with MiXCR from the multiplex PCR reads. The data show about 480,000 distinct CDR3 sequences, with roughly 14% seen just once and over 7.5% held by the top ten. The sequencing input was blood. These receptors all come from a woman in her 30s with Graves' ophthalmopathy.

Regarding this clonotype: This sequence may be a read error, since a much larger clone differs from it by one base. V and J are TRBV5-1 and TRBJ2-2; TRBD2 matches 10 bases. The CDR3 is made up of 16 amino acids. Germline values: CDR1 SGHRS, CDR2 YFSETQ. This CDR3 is CASSVTSGKNTGEQFF. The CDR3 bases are TGCGCCAGCAGCGTCACTAGCGGGAAGAACACCGGGGAGCAGTTTTTT.

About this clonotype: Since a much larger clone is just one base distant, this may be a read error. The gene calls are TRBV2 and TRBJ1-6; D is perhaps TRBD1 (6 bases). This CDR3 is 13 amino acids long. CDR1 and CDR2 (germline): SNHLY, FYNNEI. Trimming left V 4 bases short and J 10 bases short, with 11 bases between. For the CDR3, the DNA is TGTGCCAGCAGTGCGAGGGGGGACTCACCCCTCCACTTT. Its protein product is CASSARGDSPLHF.

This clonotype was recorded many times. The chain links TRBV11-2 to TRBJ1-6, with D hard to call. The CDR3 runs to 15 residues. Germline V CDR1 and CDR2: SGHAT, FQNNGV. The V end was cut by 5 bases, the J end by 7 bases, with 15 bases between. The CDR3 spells CASSRPTLGNSPLHF. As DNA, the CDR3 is TGTGCCAGCAGCCGGCCCACACTGGGGAATTCACCCCTCCACTTT. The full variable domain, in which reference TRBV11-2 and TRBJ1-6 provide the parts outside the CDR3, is EAGVAQSPRYKIIEKRQSVAFWCNPISGHATLYWYQQILGQGPKLLIQFQNNGVVDDSQLPKDRFSAERLKGVDSTLKIQPAKLEDSAVYLCASSRPTLGNSPLHFGNGTRLTVT.

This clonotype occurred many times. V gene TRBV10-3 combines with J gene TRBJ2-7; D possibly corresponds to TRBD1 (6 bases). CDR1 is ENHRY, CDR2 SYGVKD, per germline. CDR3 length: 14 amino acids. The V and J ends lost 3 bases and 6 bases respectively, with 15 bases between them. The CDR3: CAISDLTRGGEQYF. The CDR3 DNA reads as TGTGCCATCAGTGATTTAACCAGGGGTGGCGAGCAGTACTTC.

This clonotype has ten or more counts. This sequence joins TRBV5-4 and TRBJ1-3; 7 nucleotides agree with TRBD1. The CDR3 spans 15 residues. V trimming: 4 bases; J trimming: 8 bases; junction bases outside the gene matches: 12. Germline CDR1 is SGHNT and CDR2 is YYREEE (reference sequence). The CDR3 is CASSPPWEGAHTIYF. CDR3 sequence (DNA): TGTGCCAGCAGCCCCCCTTGGGAGGGGGCGCACACCATATATTTT.

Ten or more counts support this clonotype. This chain's CDR3 is CASSLGGAETQYF. The DNA of the CDR3 is TGTGCCAGCAGTTTAGGGGGGGCGGAGACCCAGTACTTC. The genes are TRBV12-3 or TRBV12-4 and TRBJ2-5, with D perhaps being TRBD1 or TRBD2 (6 bases each). This CDR3 has 13 residues. V lost 1 base and J lost 5, with 8 bases in between.

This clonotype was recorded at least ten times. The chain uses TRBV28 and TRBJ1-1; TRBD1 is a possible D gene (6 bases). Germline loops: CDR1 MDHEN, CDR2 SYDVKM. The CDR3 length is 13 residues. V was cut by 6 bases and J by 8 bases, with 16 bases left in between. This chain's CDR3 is CASRQGGLSEAFF. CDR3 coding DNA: TGTGCCAGCAGACAGGGTGGTTTATCGGAAGCTTTCTTT.

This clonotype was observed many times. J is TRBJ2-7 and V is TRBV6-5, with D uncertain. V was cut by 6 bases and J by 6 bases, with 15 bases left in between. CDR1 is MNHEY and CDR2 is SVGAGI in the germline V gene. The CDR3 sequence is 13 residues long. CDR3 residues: CASRVRVEGEQYF. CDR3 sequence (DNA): TGTGCCAGCAGGGTTAGGGTGGAAGGCGAGCAGTACTTC.

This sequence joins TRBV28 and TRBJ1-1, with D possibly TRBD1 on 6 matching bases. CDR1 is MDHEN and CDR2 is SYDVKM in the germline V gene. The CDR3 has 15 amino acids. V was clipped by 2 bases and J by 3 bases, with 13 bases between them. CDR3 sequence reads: CASSLRQGIDTEAFF. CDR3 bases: TGTGCCAGCAGTTTACGTCAGGGGATCGACACTGAAGCTTTCTTT.

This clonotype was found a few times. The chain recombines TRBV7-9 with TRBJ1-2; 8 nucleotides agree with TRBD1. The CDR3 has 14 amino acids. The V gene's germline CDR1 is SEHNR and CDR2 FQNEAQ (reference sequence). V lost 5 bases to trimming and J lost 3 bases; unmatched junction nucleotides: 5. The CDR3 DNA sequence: TGTGCCAGCAGCGAGACAGGGGACCACTATGGCTACACCTTC. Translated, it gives CASSETGDHYGYTF.

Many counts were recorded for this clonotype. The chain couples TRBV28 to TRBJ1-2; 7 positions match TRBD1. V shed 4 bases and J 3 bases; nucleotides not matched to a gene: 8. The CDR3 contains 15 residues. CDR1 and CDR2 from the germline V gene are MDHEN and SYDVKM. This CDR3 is CASSSTWDRYYGYTF. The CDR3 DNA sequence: TGTGCCAGCAGTTCCACCTGGGACAGATACTATGGCTACACCTTC.

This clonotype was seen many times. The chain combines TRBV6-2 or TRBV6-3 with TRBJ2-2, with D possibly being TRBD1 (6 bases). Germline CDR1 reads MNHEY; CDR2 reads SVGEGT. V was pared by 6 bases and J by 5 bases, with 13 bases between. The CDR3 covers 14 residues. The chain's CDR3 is CASRATGYTGELFF. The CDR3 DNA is TGTGCCAGCAGGGCGACAGGCTATACCGGGGAGCTGTTTTTT.

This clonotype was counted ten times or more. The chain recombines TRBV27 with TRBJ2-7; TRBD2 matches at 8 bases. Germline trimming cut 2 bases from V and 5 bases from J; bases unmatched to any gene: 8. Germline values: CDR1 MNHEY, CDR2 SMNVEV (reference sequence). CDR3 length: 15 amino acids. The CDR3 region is CASSLSWGLDNEQYF. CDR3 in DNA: TGTGCCAGCAGTTTAAGTTGGGGACTAGACAACGAGCAGTACTTC.

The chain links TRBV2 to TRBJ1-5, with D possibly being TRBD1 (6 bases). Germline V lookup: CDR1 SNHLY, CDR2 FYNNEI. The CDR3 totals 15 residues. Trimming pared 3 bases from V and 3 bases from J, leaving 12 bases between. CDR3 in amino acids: CASSEGGGNNQPQHF. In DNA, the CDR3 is TGTGCCAGCAGTGAGGGCGGGGGCAACAATCAGCCCCAGCATTTT. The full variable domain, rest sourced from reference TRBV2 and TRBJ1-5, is EPEVTQTPSHQVTQMGQEVILRCVPISNHLYFYWYRQILGQKVEFLVSFYNNEISEKSEIFDDQFSVERPDGSNFTLKIRSTKLEDSAMYFCASSEGGGNNQPQHFGDGTRLSIL.

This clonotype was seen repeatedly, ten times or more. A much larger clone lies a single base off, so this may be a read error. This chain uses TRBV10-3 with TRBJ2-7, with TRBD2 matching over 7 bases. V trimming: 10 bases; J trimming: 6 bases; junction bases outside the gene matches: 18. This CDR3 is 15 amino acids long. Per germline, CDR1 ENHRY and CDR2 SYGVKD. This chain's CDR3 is CATVSRAGVGCEQYF. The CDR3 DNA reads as TGTGCCACCGTATCTCGGGCGGGAGTAGGGTGCGAGCAGTACTTC.

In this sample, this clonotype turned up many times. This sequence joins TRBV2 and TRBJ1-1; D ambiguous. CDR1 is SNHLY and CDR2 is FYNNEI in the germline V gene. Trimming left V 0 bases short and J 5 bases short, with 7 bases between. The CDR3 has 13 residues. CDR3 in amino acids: CASSEALRTEAFF. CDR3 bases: TGTGCCAGCAGTGAAGCGCTGAGGACTGAAGCTTTCTTT.

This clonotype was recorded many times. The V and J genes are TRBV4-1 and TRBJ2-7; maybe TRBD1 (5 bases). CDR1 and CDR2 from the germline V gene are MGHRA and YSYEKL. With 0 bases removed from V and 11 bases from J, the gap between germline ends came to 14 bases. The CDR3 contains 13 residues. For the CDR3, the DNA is TGCGCCAGCAGCCAAGAGGGTGTGGGGCGTAAGTACTTC. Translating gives CASSQEGVGRKYF.

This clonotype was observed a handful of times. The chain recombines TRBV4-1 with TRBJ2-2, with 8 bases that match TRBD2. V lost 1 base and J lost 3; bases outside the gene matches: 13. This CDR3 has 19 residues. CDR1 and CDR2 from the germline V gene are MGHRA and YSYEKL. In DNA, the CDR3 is TGCGCCAGCAGCCAAGGTCAATTACGGGAGGGCCGGGACACCGGGGAGCTGTTTTTT. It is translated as CASSQGQLREGRDTGELFF.

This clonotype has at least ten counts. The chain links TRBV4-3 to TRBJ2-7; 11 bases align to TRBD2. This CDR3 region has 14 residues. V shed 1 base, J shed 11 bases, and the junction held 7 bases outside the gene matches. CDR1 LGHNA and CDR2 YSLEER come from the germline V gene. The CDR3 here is CASSQVSGRAPKYF. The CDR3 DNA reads TGCGCCAGCAGCCAAGTTAGCGGGAGGGCCCCTAAGTACTTC.

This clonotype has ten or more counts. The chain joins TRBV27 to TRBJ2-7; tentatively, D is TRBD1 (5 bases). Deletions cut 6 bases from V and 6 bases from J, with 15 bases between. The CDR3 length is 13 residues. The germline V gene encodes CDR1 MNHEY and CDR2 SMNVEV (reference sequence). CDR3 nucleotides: TGTGCCAGCAGCATAAGGGTTGGGGCCGAGCAGTACTTC. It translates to CASSIRVGAEQYF.

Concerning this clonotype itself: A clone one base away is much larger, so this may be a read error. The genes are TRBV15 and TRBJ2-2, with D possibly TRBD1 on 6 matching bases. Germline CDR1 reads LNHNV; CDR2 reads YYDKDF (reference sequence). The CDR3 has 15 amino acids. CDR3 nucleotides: TGTGCCACCAGCAGAGATGGATTGGGGGCCGGGGAGCTGTGTTTT. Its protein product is CATSRDGLGAGELCF.

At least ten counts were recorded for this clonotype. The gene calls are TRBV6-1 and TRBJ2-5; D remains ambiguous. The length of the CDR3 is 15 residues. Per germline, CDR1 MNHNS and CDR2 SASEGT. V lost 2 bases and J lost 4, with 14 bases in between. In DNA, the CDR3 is TGTGCCAGCAGTGAATTTGAGCGAGAAGGAGAGACCCAGTACTTC. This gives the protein CASSEFEREGETQYF.

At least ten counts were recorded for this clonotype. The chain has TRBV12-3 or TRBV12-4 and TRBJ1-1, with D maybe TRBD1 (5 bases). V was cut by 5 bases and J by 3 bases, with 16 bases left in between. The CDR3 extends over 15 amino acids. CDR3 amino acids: CASSTAGPEDTEAFF. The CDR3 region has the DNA TGTGCCAGCAGTACAGCAGGGCCCGAGGACACTGAAGCTTTCTTT.

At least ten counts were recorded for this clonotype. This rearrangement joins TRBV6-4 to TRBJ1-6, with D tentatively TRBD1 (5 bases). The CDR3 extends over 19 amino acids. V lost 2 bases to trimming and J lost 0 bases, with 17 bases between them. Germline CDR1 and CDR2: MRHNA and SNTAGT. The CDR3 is CASSDGAGDASSYNSPLHF. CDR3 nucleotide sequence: TGTGCCAGCAGTGACGGGGCTGGGGACGCCAGCTCCTATAATTCACCCCTCCACTTT.

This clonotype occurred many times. The CDR3: CASSPLLEDTEAFF. CDR3 DNA: TGTGCCAGCAGTCCTTTACTAGAGGACACTGAAGCTTTCTTT. The chain carries TRBV28 and TRBJ1-1; D remains ambiguous. CDR1 MDHEN and CDR2 SYDVKM come from the germline V gene. The CDR3 totals 14 residues. Trimming pared 5 bases from V and 3 bases from J, leaving 13 bases between.

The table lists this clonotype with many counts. CDR3: CASSLAHRDGYTF. In DNA form, the CDR3 reads TGTGCCAGCAGCTTAGCCCACAGGGACGGCTACACCTTC. The chain joins TRBV7-2 to TRBJ1-2; tentatively, D is TRBD1 (6 bases). CDR1 is SGHTA and CDR2 is FQGNSA in the germline V gene. The CDR3 loop spans 13 amino acids. The V end lost 0 bases, the J end lost 8 bases, and 10 bases lay between the germline ends.

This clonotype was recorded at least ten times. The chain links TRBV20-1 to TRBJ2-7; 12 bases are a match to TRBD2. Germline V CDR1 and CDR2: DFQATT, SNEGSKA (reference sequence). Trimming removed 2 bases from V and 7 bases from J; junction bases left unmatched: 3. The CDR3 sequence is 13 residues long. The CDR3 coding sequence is TGCAGTGCTAGACCTAGCGGGAGGGAAGAGCAGTACTTC. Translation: CSARPSGREEQYF.

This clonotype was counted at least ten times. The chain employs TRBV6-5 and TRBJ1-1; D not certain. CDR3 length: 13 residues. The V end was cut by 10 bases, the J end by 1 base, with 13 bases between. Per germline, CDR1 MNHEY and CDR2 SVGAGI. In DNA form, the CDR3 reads TGTGCCACCCGACTCGATGGGAACACTGAAGCTTTCTTT. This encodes CATRLDGNTEAFF.

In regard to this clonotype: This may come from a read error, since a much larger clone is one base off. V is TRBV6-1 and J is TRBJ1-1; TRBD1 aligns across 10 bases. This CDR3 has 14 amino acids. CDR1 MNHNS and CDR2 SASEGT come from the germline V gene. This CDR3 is CASRRDRGNTEACF. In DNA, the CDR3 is TGTGCCAGCAGAAGGGACAGGGGAAACACTGAAGCTTGCTTT.

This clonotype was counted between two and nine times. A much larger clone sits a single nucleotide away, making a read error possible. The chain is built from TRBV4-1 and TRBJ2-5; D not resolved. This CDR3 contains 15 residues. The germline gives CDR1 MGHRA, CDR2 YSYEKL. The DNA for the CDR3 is TGCGCCAGCAGCCAAGAGGGCGCGGTCCAAGAGACCAAGTACTTC. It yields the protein CASSQEGAVQETKYF.

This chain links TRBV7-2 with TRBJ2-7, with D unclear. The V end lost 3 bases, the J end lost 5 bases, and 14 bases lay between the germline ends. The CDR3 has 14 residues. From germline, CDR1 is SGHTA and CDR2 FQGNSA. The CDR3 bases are TGTGCCAGCAGCTTCATGGTCGCCGACGACGAGCAGTACTTC. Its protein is CASSFMVADDEQYF.